What follows are 24 T cell receptor beta chains derived from one specimen sequenced in a study of shared clonotypes between healthy human individuals. TCRdb keeps only in-frame clones here, not all; method: immunoSEQ multiplex PCR. Among 2.3 million or so clones listed, just over 90% were seen once. Sequencing input: naive CD4+ T cells from PBMCs. Specified subset: CD45RA+ positively selected. These receptor sequences come from a man between 18 and 35 years old in good health. Some clones in this sample may be carry-over from other donors' samples.

CDR3 in amino acids: CASRISAGGSSGANVLTF. CDR3 nucleotide sequence: TGTGCCAGCAGGATCTCAGCGGGAGGGAGCTCTGGGGCCAACGTCCTGACTTTC. The chain has TRBV2 and TRBJ2-6, with TRBD2 matching over 10 bases. Looked up from germline, CDR1 is SNHLY and CDR2 is FYNNEI. The CDR3 has 18 amino acids. V dropped 6 bases and J dropped 0; count of bases not matched to a gene: 8.

The chain couples TRBV20-1 to TRBJ1-2; 9 bases line up with TRBD1. This CDR3 contains 11 residues. Germline CDR1 reads DFQATT; CDR2 reads SNEGSKA (reference sequence). J gave up 5 bases and V 7 bases, and 2 bases lay outside the gene matches. The CDR3 here is CSVGQGYGYTF. CDR3 in DNA: TGCAGTGTTGGACAGGGGTATGGCTACACCTTC.

This rearrangement joins TRBV5-1 to TRBJ1-1; D unclear. With 1 base removed from V and 0 bases from J, the gap between germline ends came to 13 bases. CDR3 length equals 16 residues. The germline CDR1 and CDR2 sequences are SGHRS and YFSETQ. The CDR3 loop is CASSLQLSEMNTEAFF. In DNA, the CDR3 is TGCGCCAGCAGCTTGCAGTTATCGGAAATGAACACTGAAGCTTTCTTT.

Turning to this clone: The same CDR3 is also encoded by other DNA sequences in this sample. The chain has TRBV28 and TRBJ2-7; no reliable D call. V was trimmed by 5 bases and J by 3 bases, leaving 8 bases between them. This CDR3 has 12 residues. Per the germline V gene, CDR1 is MDHEN and CDR2 is SYDVKM. CDR3 bases: TGTGCCAGCAGTCTCTCAAGCTACGAGCAGTACTTC. Translated, it gives CASSLSSYEQYF.

The chain carries TRBV18 and TRBJ2-1, with 12 bases identical to TRBD1. With V trimmed by 3 bases and J by 2 bases, 8 bases remained unmatched. Per germline, CDR1 KGHSH and CDR2 LQKENI. The CDR3 contains 18 residues. The CDR3 DNA is TGTGCCAGCTCACCCGGGACAGGGGGCGCTGAGCCCTACAATGAGCAGTTCTTC. Protein product: CASSPGTGGAEPYNEQFF.

This chain links TRBV28 with TRBJ2-1, with TRBD1 matching 11 bases. Losses at the gene ends were 9 bases for V and 8 bases for J; bases not matched to a gene: 12. Germline V CDR1 and CDR2: MDHEN, SYDVKM. The CDR3 sequence is 15 residues long. The CDR3 nucleotides are TGTGCCAGTAGTCTCCCGGGACAGGGGGGAGATGAGCAGTTCTTC. This encodes CASSLPGQGGDEQFF.

The chain has TRBV25-1 and TRBJ2-6; no firm D call. Germline lookup yields CDR1 MGHDK and CDR2 SYGVNS. Between the trimmed V and J ends, which lost 6 bases and 0 bases, there was a span of 9 bases. The CDR3 is 15 amino acids. The CDR3 sequence: CASREDRSGANVLTF. For the CDR3, the DNA is TGTGCCAGCAGAGAGGACCGCTCTGGGGCCAACGTCCTGACTTTC.

The chain uses TRBV15 and TRBJ2-1, with TRBD2 matching 8 bases. Germline values: CDR1 LNHNV, CDR2 YYDKDF (reference sequence). This CDR3 has 15 amino acids. Trimming at V came to 1 base and at J to 5 bases, leaving 4 bases not matched to a gene. In DNA, the CDR3 is TGTGCCACCAGCAGAGGACTAGCGAGTAACAATGAGCAGTTCTTC. Amino acid sequence: CATSRGLASNNEQFF.

Turning to this clone: The same CDR3 arises from other DNA sequences in this sample as well. V and J are TRBV11-2 and TRBJ1-2; D unresolved. The V end was cut by 2 bases, the J end by 2 bases, with 12 bases between. The CDR3 has 15 residues. Germline V gene lookup returns CDR1 SGHAT and CDR2 FQNNGV. CDR3 nucleotide sequence: TGTGCCAGCAGCTTAACGGGCCCAGGCAACTATGGCTACACCTTC. It codes for CASSLTGPGNYGYTF. Filled out from reference TRBV11-2 and TRBJ1-2, the complete variable domain reads EAGVAQSPRYKIIEKRQSVAFWCNPISGHATLYWYQQILGQGPKLLIQFQNNGVVDDSQLPKDRFSAERLKGVDSTLKIQPAKLEDSAVYLCASSLTGPGNYGYTFGSGTRLTVV.

V usage is TRBV6-1 and J usage is TRBJ2-5; perhaps TRBD1 as D (6 bases). Between the trimmed V and J ends, which lost 6 bases and 5 bases, there was a span of 13 bases. The V gene's germline CDR1 is MNHNS and CDR2 SASEGT. The CDR3 loop spans 13 amino acids. CDR3 amino acids: CASRQGPRETQYF. CDR3 DNA sequence: TGTGCCAGCAGGCAGGGGCCCAGGGAGACCCAGTACTTC.

J is TRBJ2-1 and V is TRBV14, with D perhaps assigned TRBD1 or TRBD2 (5 bases each). Trimming left V 10 bases short and J 8 bases short, with 24 bases between. The CDR3 sequence is 15 residues long. The germline CDR1 and CDR2 sequences are SGHDN and FVKESK. The CDR3 region is CATSRDRPPGDEQFF. CDR3 sequence (DNA): TGTGCCACCTCTCGAGACAGACCCCCCGGGGATGAGCAGTTCTTC.

The chain carries TRBV7-3 and TRBJ2-3; 8 nucleotides agree with TRBD2. This CDR3 has 16 amino acids. V lost 5 bases and J lost 6; bases outside the gene matches: 13. Germline loops: CDR1 SGHTA, CDR2 FQGTGA. The DNA of the CDR3 is TGTGCCAGCAGCCTCCCCCGGGAGGGCGGGTCGGATACGCAGTATTTT. It specifies CASSLPREGGSDTQYF.

This clone was observed once. The chain employs TRBV7-9 and TRBJ2-2; 8 positions agree with TRBD2. This CDR3 spans 16 amino acids. The J segment lost 9 bases and the V segment lost 1 base, leaving 10 bases of the junction unmatched. Germline V CDR1 and CDR2: SEHNR, FQNEAQ (reference sequence). CDR3 sequence (DNA): TGTGCCAGCAGCTTAGTATATGCGGGAGGCGTATGGGAGCTGTTTTTT. The encoded protein is CASSLVYAGGVWELFF.

V is TRBV6-1 and J is TRBJ2-7; D is unclear. V lost 4 bases and J 3 bases, leaving 7 bases between the germline ends. Germline loops: CDR1 MNHNS, CDR2 SASEGT. The CDR3 is 12 residues long. CDR3 nucleotides: TGTGCCAGCAGTGCTCATTTCTACGAGCAGTACTTC. It yields the protein CASSAHFYEQYF.

The chain joins TRBV7-2 to TRBJ1-5, with D maybe TRBD1 (6 bases). V lost 2 bases, J lost 4 bases, and 18 bases lay in between. Looked up from germline, CDR1 is SGHTA and CDR2 is FQGNSA. This CDR3 has 17 amino acids. The CDR3 sequence is CASSLLGRHRVNQPQHF. In nucleotides, the CDR3 is TGTGCCAGCAGCTTACTTGGGCGCCACAGGGTTAATCAGCCCCAGCATTTT.

This clone showed up just once. V usage is TRBV6-1 and J usage is TRBJ2-5, with 7 bases aligning to TRBD2. With V trimmed by 6 bases and J by 7 bases, 11 bases remained unmatched. CDR1 is MNHNS and CDR2 is SASEGT in the germline V gene. CDR3 length: 14 residues. In nucleotides, the CDR3 is TGTGCCAGCAGCGGATGGGGGGGGTTAATGACCCAGTACTTC. This translates into CASSGWGGLMTQYF.

As to this clone: The sample carries other DNA sequences with the same CDR3. The gene calls are TRBV6-6 and TRBJ1-5; 10 bases are shared with TRBD1. CDR1 and CDR2 from the germline V gene are MNHNY and SVGAGI (reference sequence). The CDR3 runs to 15 residues. V shed 4 bases and J 4 bases; nucleotides not matched to a gene: 4. CDR3 sequence (DNA): TGTGCCAGCAGTTCCCGGACAGGGGGAAATCAGCCCCAGCATTTT. It codes for CASSSRTGGNQPQHF.

CDR3 region: CASSLWSRASQETQYF. The CDR3 DNA reads as TGCGCCAGCAGCTTGTGGTCCAGGGCCTCCCAAGAGACCCAGTACTTC. The genes are TRBV5-1 and TRBJ2-5; possibly TRBD1 for D (5 bases). Trimming shortened V by 1 base and J by 1 base, and 14 bases separated the two germline ends. In germline, CDR1 is SGHRS, CDR2 YFSETQ. The CDR3 sequence is 16 residues long.

Regarding this clone: Other DNA variants within this sample encode the same CDR3. V usage is TRBV5-1 and J usage is TRBJ2-7, with 11 bases matching TRBD1. J gave up 4 bases and V 0 bases, and 3 bases lay outside the gene matches. The germline gives CDR1 SGHRS, CDR2 YFSETQ. The CDR3 extends over 15 amino acids. CDR3 DNA sequence: TGCGCCAGCAGCTTGGTTGGGACAGGGGGGTACGAGCAGTACTTC. This sequence encodes CASSLVGTGGYEQYF.

V is TRBV4-1 and J is TRBJ2-1; D call uncertain. The germline CDR1 and CDR2 sequences are MGHRA and YSYEKL. The CDR3 extends over 19 amino acids. The germline V and J ends were trimmed by 1 base and 4 bases, with 23 bases remaining between them. In nucleotides, the CDR3 is TGCGCCAGCAGCCAAGCGAGACTTTCCGCCCCCCGTGAATACAATGAGCAGTTCTTC. It specifies CASSQARLSAPREYNEQFF.

The J gene is TRBJ2-3, the V gene TRBV7-6; D gene uncertain. Germline-derived CDR1 and CDR2 are SGHVS and FNYEAQ. V shed 3 bases and J shed 0 bases, with 10 bases lying between them. The CDR3 spans 15 residues. The CDR3 DNA is TGTGCCAGCAGCTTCTCGGAAATCAGCACAGATACGCAGTATTTT. Encoded protein: CASSFSEISTDTQYF.

The gene calls are TRBV28 and TRBJ1-2, with unresolved D. CDR3 length: 13 amino acids. CDR1 and CDR2 from the germline V gene are MDHEN and SYDVKM. The V and J ends lost 5 bases and 5 bases respectively, with 12 bases between them. The CDR3 nucleotides are TGTGCCAGCAGTCCCAGGACGGATTATGGCTACACCTTC. It encodes CASSPRTDYGYTF.

Comments on this clone: Other DNA sequences in the same sample also yield this CDR3. The chain couples TRBV28 to TRBJ1-4; 8 nucleotides agree with TRBD1. Trimming took 6 bases from V and 0 from J; bases not matched to a gene: 6. The CDR3 covers 16 residues. From germline, CDR1 is MDHEN and CDR2 SYDVKM. Written as DNA, the CDR3 is TGTGCCAGCAGCCTGGACAGGGCTGCAACTAATGAAAAACTGTTTTTT. This gives the protein CASSLDRAATNEKLFF.

The genes are TRBV30 and TRBJ1-3, with 7 bases that match TRBD1. There are 15 residues in the CDR3. The junction had 4 bases not matched to a gene; V was cut back by 0 bases and J by 2 bases. Looked up from germline, CDR1 is GTSNPN and CDR2 is SVGIG (reference sequence). This CDR3 reads CAWSVQGGAGNTIYF. The CDR3 nucleotides read TGTGCCTGGAGTGTCCAGGGGGGTGCTGGAAACACCATATATTTT. The complete variable domain, with remaining parts taken from reference TRBV30 and TRBJ1-3, reads SQTIHQWPATLVQPVGSPLSLECTVEGTSNPNLYWYRQAAGRGLQLLFYSVGIGQISSEVPQNLSASRPQDRQFILSSKKLLLSDSGFYLCAWSVQGGAGNTIYFGEGSWLTVV.